The clone carrying this TCR beta chain was picked up a small number of times. Systemic immunosuppression or a history of autoimmune disease excluded patients. Clones were sequenced by immunoSEQ multiplex PCR, and TCRdb holds only the in-frame ones, with some missing. The profile shows more than 75,000 clones, roughly 84% of them singletons. The data were taken from a study of OX40 agonist ivuxolimab in advanced cancers. V lost 6 bases and J lost 4, with 10 bases in between. CDR1 is MNHNS and CDR2 is SASEGT in the germline V gene. CDR3 length: 13 residues. This chain uses TRBV6-1 with TRBJ1-3; tentatively, D is TRBD1 (6 bases). The TCR sequence derives from an adult with an advanced solid tumor such as melanoma, head and neck, liver or kidney cancer. Sequences were derived from CD4+ or CD8+ T cells sorted from blood, sampled in a trial of the OX40 agonist ivuxolimab. This CDR3 reads CASSGQRGNTIYF. The CDR3 DNA is TGTGCCAGCAGCGGACAGAGAGGAAACACCATATATTTT.